The T cell receptor (beta chain) described here comes from a study of T-cell reconstitution after alpha-beta-depleted transplantation in children. Trimming shortened V by 6 bases and J by 7 bases, and 15 bases separated the two germline ends. Germline V gene data show CDR1 as MDHEN and CDR2 as SYDVKM. This CDR3 contains 14 residues. Regarding the study as a whole: Reportedly, alpha-beta T cells present about two months post-transplant originated from several hundred expanded clones of graft origin. Several patients had high TCRbeta diversity at day 60; it came from surviving recipient T cells and thymic progenitors. T-cell numbers and diversity one year post-transplant derived largely from freshly generated T cells.

Comments on this clonotype: Its antigen is still unknown.

Preparing the TCRbeta library involved the use of unique molecular identifiers. TCRdb reanalysed the PCR reads using MiXCR and keeps one entry per CDR3 protein. The table records some 200,000 distinct CDR3 sequences, around 7.7% of them present only once. The rearrangement links TRBV28 to TRBJ2-2; the D call may be TRBD1 or TRBD2 (7 bases each). The sequence was collected from a male patient aged 2 to 9 who had a stem cell transplant for acute myeloid leukemia, so the T cells may come from the graft donor. This material consisted of PBMCs, mostly from graft donor cells, taken 360 days after TCRalphabeta/CD19-depleted stem cell transplant. CDR3: CASRATGEGGELFF. The DNA for the CDR3 is TGTGCCAGCAGGGCTACAGGGGAGGGCGGGGAGCTGTTTTTT.